The 4 T cell receptor beta chains listed next were all sequenced from one sample in a study of regulatory T cells in long-lasting Graves disease. Assembly of TCR beta libraries relied on iRepertoire HTBI primers together with Arm-PCR of CDR3 regions. MiXCR was run by TCRdb on the multiplex PCR reads, yielding one entry per CDR3 protein. The data hold fewer than 650,000 distinct CDR3 sequences, with roughly 16% observed a single time. Specified time point: newly diagnosed GD, antithyroid drugs for less than 3 months. Generation of the TCR library employed RNA extracted from PBMCs. These data also formed part of another study, on T cells in Graves' hyperthyroidism and ophthalmopathy.

The sample was peripheral blood mononuclear cells (PBMCs), taken at new diagnosis, from a patient treated with antithyroid drugs. The receptor source for this set is a man aged 18-30 years with Graves disease.

CDR3: CASSLFGTGAIQPQHF. The CDR3 bases are TGTGCCAGCAGTTTATTTGGGACAGGGGCGATTCAGCCCCAGCATTTT. The V and J genes are TRBV27 and TRBJ1-5; 10 nucleotides match TRBD1. V shed 1 base and J 6 bases; nucleotides not matched to a gene: 6. The CDR3 runs 16 residues. Germline V gives CDR1 MNHEY, CDR2 SMNVEV (reference sequence).

This chain joins TRBV4-2 and TRBJ2-7; D is undetermined. The CDR3 totals 12 residues. Germline CDR1 is LGHNA and CDR2 is YNFKEQ. The germline V and J ends were trimmed by 0 bases and 5 bases, with 5 bases remaining between them. The DNA for the CDR3 is TGTGCCAGCAGCCAAGATTCCGACGAGCAGTACTTC. Protein sequence: CASSQDSDEQYF.

This clonotype has at least ten counts. The CDR3, as DNA: TGTGCCAGCAGTTTTCTTCCCGAGCAAGAGACCCAGTACTTC. This sequence encodes CASSFLPEQETQYF. This chain joins TRBV12-3 or TRBV12-4 and TRBJ2-5; D not certain. This CDR3 is built from 14 residues. Trimming removed 3 bases at V and 2 bases at J, with 10 bases between.

This clonotype has a handful of counts. V is TRBV18 and J is TRBJ2-7, with D maybe TRBD1 (5 bases). The CDR3 sequence is 16 residues long. CDR1 and CDR2 from the germline V gene are KGHSH and LQKENI. Trimming shortened V by 0 bases and J by 4 bases, and 16 bases separated the two germline ends. CDR3 DNA: TGTGCCAGCTCACCACCCCAGGGCACCGTGACTTACGAGCAGTACTTC. Its translation: CASSPPQGTVTYEQYF.